Each of the 14 T cell receptor beta chains below was sequenced from the same sample in a study of T cell responses to AZD1222 COVID-19 vaccine. The repertoire was sequenced with immunoSEQ multiplex PCR; TCRdb's copy has only in-frame clones and lacks some. The sample records around 100,000 clones, 80% to 90% being singletons. The specimen comprised peripheral blood, sampled on day 0 of AZD1222 vaccination. The receptors shown here come from an adult in good health.

The chain employs TRBV6-5 and TRBJ2-7; 9 nucleotides agree with TRBD1. This CDR3 comprises 15 residues. The germline V gene encodes CDR1 MNHEY and CDR2 SVGAGI. The V segment lost 6 bases and the J segment 7 bases; nucleotides outside the gene matches: 13. The CDR3 here is CASRLKVQGAREQYF. DNA for the CDR3: TGTGCCAGCAGGCTGAAAGTACAGGGGGCGCGAGAGCAGTACTTC.

This chain connects TRBV5-4 to TRBJ2-7; D possibly corresponds to TRBD2 (5 bases). Trimming took off 0 bases at V and 3 bases at J, with 7 bases between the two ends. The germline gives CDR1 SGHNT, CDR2 YYREEE (reference sequence). CDR3 length: 13 residues. The chain's CDR3 is CASSLVGSYEQYF. CDR3 DNA sequence: TGTGCCAGCAGCTTGGTGGGGAGCTACGAGCAGTACTTC.

The rearrangement links TRBV15 to TRBJ2-3; D is perhaps TRBD1 or TRBD2 (6 bases each). Germline V gene data show CDR1 as LNHNV and CDR2 as YYDKDF (reference sequence). This CDR3 has 15 amino acids. Trimming shortened V by 1 base and J by 0 bases, and 8 bases separated the two germline ends. The CDR3 protein is CATSRVGGSTDTQYF. For the CDR3, the DNA is TGTGCCACCAGCAGAGTAGGGGGGAGCACAGATACGCAGTATTTT.

V and J are TRBV6-5 and TRBJ2-5, with 7 bases fitting TRBD1. V shed 5 bases and J 5 bases; nucleotides not matched to a gene: 11. The germline gives CDR1 MNHEY, CDR2 SVGAGI. The CDR3 runs to 15 residues. CDR3 residues: CASSPRQGSIETQYF. CDR3 DNA sequence: TGTGCCAGCAGTCCACGACAGGGTAGTATCGAGACCCAGTACTTC.

CDR3 amino acids: CASSRQGYSNQPQHF. For the CDR3, the DNA is TGTGCCAGCAGTCGACAGGGTTATAGCAATCAGCCCCAGCATTTT. J is TRBJ1-5 and V is TRBV6-5; 7 bases agree with TRBD1. Trimming took 5 bases from V and 0 from J; bases not matched to a gene: 4. Germline V gene lookup returns CDR1 MNHEY and CDR2 SVGAGI. This CDR3 region has 15 residues.

The chain's CDR3 is CASLGGQAEVQPQHF. For the CDR3, the DNA is TGTGCCAGCCTAGGAGGGCAGGCGGAGGTTCAGCCCCAGCATTTT. The chain links TRBV14 to TRBJ1-5; no reliable D call. The germline V and J ends were trimmed by 8 bases and 6 bases, with 20 bases remaining between them. CDR1 is SGHDN and CDR2 is FVKESK in the germline V gene. The CDR3 has 15 residues.

V is TRBV7-2 and J is TRBJ2-2; D unclear. V lost 5 bases to trimming and J lost 3 bases, with 7 bases between them. Germline V CDR1 and CDR2: SGHTA, FQGNSA. This CDR3 contains 13 residues. The CDR3 reads CASSHDYTGELFF. The DNA for the CDR3 is TGTGCCAGCAGCCATGACTACACCGGGGAGCTGTTTTTT.

The chain's CDR3 is CASSMMGQDNSPLHF. The CDR3, as DNA: TGTGCCAGCAGTATGATGGGACAGGATAATTCACCCCTCCACTTT. The chain recombines TRBV2 with TRBJ1-6, with 8 bases fitting TRBD1. J was trimmed by 5 bases and V by 5 bases; bases with no gene match: 5. The germline V gene has CDR1 SNHLY and CDR2 FYNNEI. The CDR3 covers 15 residues. Full variable domain (rest looked up from reference TRBV2 and TRBJ1-6): EPEVTQTPSHQVTQMGQEVILRCVPISNHLYFYWYRQILGQKVEFLVSFYNNEISEKSEIFDDQFSVERPDGSNFTLKIRSTKLEDSAMYFCASSMMGQDNSPLHFGNGTRLTVT.

The J gene is TRBJ2-2, the V gene TRBV5-1, with D tentatively TRBD1 (5 bases). The germline V gene encodes CDR1 SGHRS and CDR2 YFSETQ. V was clipped by 4 bases and J by 4 bases, with 11 bases between them. CDR3 size: 14 residues. The chain's CDR3 is CASSAGSPTGELFF. CDR3 sequence (DNA): TGCGCCAGCAGCGCAGGGTCTCCCACCGGGGAGCTGTTTTTT. Together with reference TRBV5-1 and TRBJ2-2, the CDR3 gives the full variable domain: KAGVTQTPRYLIKTRGQQVTLSCSPISGHRSVSWYQQTPGQGLQFLFEYFSETQRNKGNFPGRFSGRQFSNSRSEMNVSTLELGDSALYLCASSAGSPTGELFFGEGSRLTVL.

This clone was detected only once. This chain uses TRBV5-1 with TRBJ2-7, with TRBD2 matching 13 bases. This CDR3 region has 15 residues. V was pared by 4 bases and J by 7 bases, with 8 bases of the junction left unmatched. Germline CDR1 and CDR2: SGHRS and YFSETQ. CDR3 loop: CASSLTSGRAGEQYF. The CDR3 nucleotides are TGCGCCAGCAGCCTCACTAGCGGGAGGGCCGGGGAGCAGTACTTC.

The chain recombines TRBV7-3 with TRBJ2-7, with 8 bases matching TRBD2. CDR3 length: 15 amino acids. V gave up 3 bases and J gave up 4 bases; unmatched junction bases: 8. CDR1 SGHTA and CDR2 FQGTGA come from the germline V gene. CDR3 sequence reads: CASSLVPSGLYEQYF. DNA for the CDR3: TGTGCCAGCAGCTTGGTACCTAGCGGGTTGTACGAGCAGTACTTC.

This rearrangement joins TRBV7-3 to TRBJ2-1; the match to TRBD2 covers 7 bases. The CDR3 spans 16 residues. Germline values: CDR1 SGHTA, CDR2 FQGTGA. J was trimmed by 0 bases and V by 2 bases; bases with no gene match: 4. CDR3 region: CASSLLAVSSYNEQFF. The CDR3 region has the DNA TGTGCCAGCAGCTTACTAGCGGTGAGCTCCTACAATGAGCAGTTCTTC.

The chain employs TRBV6-5 and TRBJ2-3; no definite D call. Germline V gene sequence: CDR1 MNHEY, CDR2 SVGAGI. The CDR3 sequence is 15 residues long. V was trimmed by 3 bases and J by 2 bases, leaving 12 bases between them. The CDR3 sequence is CASSYAIAHTDTQYF. The CDR3 DNA follows: TGTGCCAGCAGTTATGCCATAGCCCACACAGATACGCAGTATTTT.

This clone was seen only a few times. The chain has TRBV5-6 and TRBJ2-7; TRBD2 is a possible D gene (5 bases). Germline CDR1 SGHDT, CDR2 YYEEEE. Deletions cut 4 bases from V and 3 bases from J, with 20 bases between. The CDR3 is made up of 16 amino acids. CDR3: CASSVTASGSLYEQYF. For the CDR3, the DNA is TGTGCCAGCAGCGTGACGGCCTCGGGGTCACTCTACGAGCAGTACTTC. The full variable domain, its missing parts supplied by reference TRBV5-6 and TRBJ2-7, is DAGVTQSPTHLIKTRGQQVTLRCSPKSGHDTVSWYQQALGQGPQFIFQYYEEEERQRGNFPDRFSGHQFPNYSSELNVNALLLGDSALYLCASSVTASGSLYEQYFGPGTRLTVT.